The rows below give T cell receptor beta chains drawn from one sample of a study of Ad26.COV2.S vaccination and SARS-CoV-2 variants. Only in-frame clones appear in the TCRdb table, and some are missing; sequencing was by immunoSEQ multiplex PCR. The data contain around 310,000 clones, 85% to 90% of them singletons. Sequencing was performed on peripheral blood, taken in a trial of Ad26.COV2.S vaccine versus placebo. The receptors derive from a person between 18 and 59 years old who received the Ad26.COV2.S COVID-19 vaccine or a placebo. CDR3s include the opening cysteine and the closing phenylalanine or tryptophan. Fields, in order: V gene, D gene, J gene, clone size, CDR3 DNA, CDR3 protein. A D gene is named only where the DNA matches it firmly. The listing skips clone size in some rows; elsewhere it reads once, few, many or a size class.

>TRBV10-2|-|TRBJ1-4|-
TGCGCCAGCAGAGGGGGGACTGATGAAAAACTGTTTTTT
CASRGGTDEKLFF
>TRBV7-9|-|TRBJ1-6|few
TGTGCCAGCAGCTCCCAAAACTCTGCACCCCTCCACTTT
CASSSQNSAPLHF
>TRBV2|TRBD2|TRBJ2-5|once
TGTGCCAGCCAGCGGGGGCCGAACCAAGAGACCCAGTACTTC
CASQRGPNQETQYF
>TRBV7-9|TRBD1|TRBJ2-2|-
TGTGCCAGCAGCTACCGGGACAGGGTTATCGCCGGGGAGCTGTTTTTT
CASSYRDRVIAGELFF
>TRBV29-1|-|TRBJ1-5|-
TGCAGCGTTGCGGATGGGGTTTTAGGCAATCAGCCCCAGCATTTT
CSVADGVLGNQPQHF
>TRBV5-1|-|TRBJ1-3|-
TGCGCCAGCAGCCCCAGCGGGGGCTCTGGAAACACCATATATTTT
CASSPSGGSGNTIYF
>TRBV4-1|-|TRBJ1-1|once
TGCGCCAGCAGTCCTACCGGACAGTTATGGGTGAACACTGAAGCTTTCTTT
CASSPTGQLWVNTEAFF
>TRBV3-1/TRBV3-2|TRBD2|TRBJ2-4|-
TGTGCCAGCAGCCTAGCGGGGGGTGCCAAAAACATTCAGTACTTC
CASSLAGGAKNIQYF
>TRBV7-3|-|TRBJ2-3|-
TGTGCCAGCAGCTTCGGCAGGGGCACAGATACGCAGTATTTT
CASSFGRGTDTQYF
>TRBV7-2|-|TRBJ2-2|-
TGTGCCAGCAGCGCAGACAGGCTAACTACGAACACCGGGGAGCTGTTTTTT
CASSADRLTTNTGELFF
>TRBV13|TRBD2|TRBJ2-1|-
TGTGCCAGCAGCTTCTTAGCGGGGGGGCAGAATGAGCAGTTCTTC
CASSFLAGGQNEQFF
>TRBV3-1/TRBV3-2|-|TRBJ2-7|-
TGTGCCAGCAGCCTCCTGACTGGGTACGAGCAGTACTTC
CASSLLTGYEQYF